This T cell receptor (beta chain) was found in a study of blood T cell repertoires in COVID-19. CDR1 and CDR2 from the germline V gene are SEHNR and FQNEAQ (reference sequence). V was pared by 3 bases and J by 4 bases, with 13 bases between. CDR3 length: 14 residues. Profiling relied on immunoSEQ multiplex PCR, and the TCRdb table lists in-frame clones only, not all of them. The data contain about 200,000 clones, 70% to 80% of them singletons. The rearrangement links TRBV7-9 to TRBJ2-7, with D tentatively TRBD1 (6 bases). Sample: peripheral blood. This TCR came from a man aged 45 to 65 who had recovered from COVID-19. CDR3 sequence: CASSFQGSGYEQYF. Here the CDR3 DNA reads TGTGCCAGCAGCTTTCAGGGGAGTGGATACGAGCAGTACTTC.